This note documents a single T cell receptor (beta chain) sequence. What it binds is not known. The sample belongs to a study of T cell clones after liver transplantation. Whole-study context: Subjects received no induction therapy and standard immunosuppression until randomization at 12-24 months post-transplant.

Findings of the study overall: Donor-reactive sequences fell more than third party-reactive ones, suggesting partial deletion.

V lost 9 bases to trimming and J lost 0 bases, with 9 bases between them. This CDR3 has 12 amino acids. Germline CDR1 is MNHEY and CDR2 is SVGAGI. Method: immunoSEQ multiplex PCR; TCRdb's copy keeps in-frame clones and lacks some. This table holds tens of thousands of clones, more than 85% found once. The clonotype originates from a human patient who received a liver transplant. Some of the T cells might come from the graft donor. The sample consisted of CD4+ T cells from blood, taken roughly 26 months after liver transplant. V is TRBV6-5 and J is TRBJ2-7; D perhaps matches TRBD1 (6 bases). The CDR3 nucleotides read TGTGCCAGTAGGGGGATCTCCTACGAGCAGTACTTC. Its protein product is CASRGISYEQYF.